These 31 T cell receptor beta chains were sequenced from one sample in a study of blood T cell repertoires in COVID-19. Profiling relied on immunoSEQ multiplex PCR, and the TCRdb table lists in-frame clones only, not all of them. The table includes about 250,000 clones, roughly 86% detected once. The specimen was peripheral blood. All receptors derive from a woman aged 60-75 years who had recovered from COVID-19.

CDR3 sequence reads: CASSYVTGQGARMAEAFF. CDR3 sequence (DNA): TGTGCCAGCAGTTACGTGACGGGACAGGGGGCGAGAATGGCTGAAGCTTTCTTT. The rearrangement uses TRBV6-2 or TRBV6-3 and TRBJ1-1; 12 positions agree with TRBD1. Germline V gene sequence: CDR1 MNHEY, CDR2 SVGEGT. V lost 2 bases, J lost 6 bases, and 13 bases stayed unmatched. The CDR3 consists of 18 residues.

The CDR3 nucleotides are TGCAGTGCTAGTGTGGGACAGGCAAGCCAGCCCCAGCATTTT. It codes for CSASVGQASQPQHF. The chain combines TRBV20-1 with TRBJ1-5; 8 bases line up with TRBD1. With 3 bases clipped from V and 7 bases from J, the junction kept 8 bases outside the gene matches. In germline, CDR1 is DFQATT, CDR2 SNEGSKA (reference sequence). This CDR3 comprises 14 residues.

The V and J genes are TRBV5-1 and TRBJ2-5, with D possibly being TRBD1 (6 bases). The CDR3 extends over 14 amino acids. Germline values: CDR1 SGHRS, CDR2 YFSETQ. The V and J ends lost 0 bases and 2 bases respectively, with 8 bases between them. CDR3 sequence reads: CASSLETGQETQYF. The CDR3 DNA follows: TGCGCCAGCAGCTTGGAAACAGGGCAAGAGACCCAGTACTTC.

This clone was seen a single time. The chain employs TRBV4-1 and TRBJ1-6, with D unresolved. Germline V gene lookup returns CDR1 MGHRA and CDR2 YSYEKL. Trimming removed 4 bases at V and 15 bases at J, with 13 bases between. This CDR3 has 12 amino acids. The CDR3 region is CASSLSRQNLHF. In DNA, the CDR3 is TGCGCCAGCAGCCTCTCGAGGCAGAACCTCCACTTT.

The J gene is TRBJ2-4, the V gene TRBV2; 7 bases are a match to TRBD2. The V and J ends lost 4 bases and 1 base, in that order; junction bases with no gene match: 4. The germline CDR1 and CDR2 sequences are SNHLY and FYNNEI. The CDR3 consists of 15 residues. Here the CDR3 DNA reads TGTGCCAGCAGTGGGGGGGGTTTGGCCAAAAACATTCAGTACTTC. This codes for CASSGGGLAKNIQYF.

The chain uses TRBV9 and TRBJ2-7, with 8 bases fitting TRBD2. The CDR3 length is 15 residues. Per germline, CDR1 SGDLS and CDR2 YYNGEE. Trimming removed 4 bases from V and 2 bases from J; junction bases left unmatched: 8. The CDR3 reads CASSPSSGATYEQYF. CDR3 nucleotide sequence: TGTGCCAGCAGCCCGAGTAGCGGGGCTACCTACGAGCAGTACTTC.

The rearrangement joins TRBV7-3 to TRBJ1-3; D gene unclear. The V end was cut by 2 bases, the J end by 1 base, with 15 bases between. Germline CDR1 SGHTA, CDR2 FQGTGA. The length of the CDR3 is 17 residues. The CDR3 here is CASSLSTGLYSGNTIYF. DNA of the CDR3: TGTGCCAGCAGCTTATCTACGGGGTTGTATTCTGGAAACACCATATATTTT.

Only one count was recorded for this clone. V is TRBV4-1 and J is TRBJ1-1, with D maybe TRBD1 (6 bases). The V and J ends lost 4 bases and 1 base respectively, with 10 bases between them. The V gene's germline CDR1 is MGHRA and CDR2 YSYEKL. This CDR3 has 14 amino acids. The CDR3: CASSLQGWNTEAFF. In DNA, the CDR3 is TGCGCCAGCAGCCTACAGGGTTGGAACACTGAAGCTTTCTTT.

The V gene is TRBV11-2, the J gene TRBJ2-1; 13 positions match TRBD2. This CDR3 comprises 18 residues. Germline V gene data show CDR1 as SGHAT and CDR2 as FQNNGV. The J segment lost 0 bases and the V segment lost 5 bases, leaving 7 bases of the junction unmatched. CDR3 nucleotides: TGTGCCAGCAGCATACTAGCGGGGGGGACTCCCTCCTACAATGAGCAGTTCTTC. Translated, it gives CASSILAGGTPSYNEQFF.

V usage is TRBV7-9 and J usage is TRBJ1-2; D is possibly TRBD1 (6 bases). In germline, CDR1 is SEHNR, CDR2 FQNEAQ (reference sequence). Trimming removed 0 bases from V and 7 bases from J, with 15 bases in between. This CDR3 contains 15 residues. The CDR3 sequence: CASSLAGTGMGGYTF. CDR3 bases: TGTGCCAGCAGCTTAGCTGGAACAGGGATGGGTGGCTACACCTTC.

This clone was seen just once. This specimen includes other DNA sequences encoding the same CDR3. V usage is TRBV9 and J usage is TRBJ2-5, with 9 bases that match TRBD1. With 2 bases clipped from V and 4 bases from J, the junction kept 3 bases outside the gene matches. The CDR3 is 14 residues long. The germline gives CDR1 SGDLS, CDR2 YYNGEE. The CDR3: CASSVTGGLETQYF. The CDR3 nucleotides are TGTGCCAGCAGCGTCACAGGGGGCCTAGAGACCCAGTACTTC.

This clone occurred once. The chain has TRBV7-2 and TRBJ2-5; TRBD1 agrees at 8 bases. The ends lost 5 bases at V and 5 bases at J; junction bases unmatched: 7. The CDR3 sequence is 14 residues long. From germline, CDR1 is SGHTA and CDR2 FQGNSA. In DNA form, the CDR3 reads TGTGCCAGCAGCGTGGACAGGGTCGGGGAGACCCAGTACTTC. Protein sequence: CASSVDRVGETQYF. Filled out from reference TRBV7-2 and TRBJ2-5, the complete variable domain reads GAGVSQSPSNKVTEKGKDVELRCDPISGHTALYWYRQSLGQGLEFLIYFQGNSAPDKSGLPSDRFSAERTGGSVSTLTIQRTQQEDSAVYLCASSVDRVGETQYFGPGTRLLVL.

The rearrangement links TRBV14 to TRBJ2-2, with D possibly TRBD2 on 6 matching bases. Trimming pared 1 base from V and 1 base from J, leaving 10 bases between. Germline assignment: CDR1 SGHDN and CDR2 FVKESK. The CDR3 contains 16 residues. CDR3 amino acids: CASSQVAGQNTGELFF. CDR3 nucleotides: TGTGCCAGCAGCCAAGTCGCGGGGCAGAACACCGGGGAGCTGTTTTTT.

Only one count was recorded for this clone. This rearrangement joins TRBV3-1 (or the pseudogene TRBV3-2) to TRBJ1-2; 8 bases fit TRBD1. Germline V gene lookup returns CDR1 LGHDT and CDR2 YNNKEL (reference sequence). V dropped 1 base and J dropped 4; count of bases not matched to a gene: 2. This CDR3 has 14 amino acids. CDR3 in amino acids: CASSQVTGGYGYTF. The CDR3 DNA reads TGTGCCAGCAGCCAAGTAACAGGGGGCTATGGCTACACCTTC.

This clone came up a few times. The chain links TRBV4-3 to TRBJ1-2, with D unclear. Trimming removed 0 bases from V and 2 bases from J, with 10 bases in between. Germline V CDR1 and CDR2: LGHNA, YSLEER. This CDR3 comprises 15 residues. CDR3: CASSQDLAPNYGYTF. The CDR3 nucleotides are TGCGCCAGCAGCCAAGATTTGGCACCAAACTATGGCTACACCTTC.

The DNA for the CDR3 is TGTGCCAGCAGCTCAACACGGGACAGCCTCACCGGGGAGCTGTTTTTT. Amino acid sequence: CASSSTRDSLTGELFF. This chain links TRBV7-9 with TRBJ2-2; 7 bases fit TRBD1. Germline V gene sequence: CDR1 SEHNR, CDR2 FQNEAQ (reference sequence). The V and J ends lost 4 bases and 4 bases, in that order; junction bases with no gene match: 9. The CDR3 loop spans 16 amino acids. The full variable domain, in which reference TRBV7-9 and TRBJ2-2 provide the parts outside the CDR3, is DTGVSQNPRHKITKRGQNVTFRCDPISEHNRLYWYRQTLGQGPEFLTYFQNEAQLEKSRLLSDRFSAERPKGSFSTLEIQRTEQGDSAMYLCASSSTRDSLTGELFFGEGSRLTVL.

The chain couples TRBV5-4 to TRBJ1-4; D gene unclear. V was trimmed by 0 bases and J by 7 bases, leaving 7 bases between them. Looked up from germline, CDR1 is SGHNT and CDR2 is YYREEE (reference sequence). This CDR3 region has 13 residues. The CDR3 DNA follows: TGTGCCAGCAGCTTGGGGGCCGGTGAAAAACTGTTTTTT. This translates into CASSLGAGEKLFF.

The CDR3 nucleotides are TGCGCCAGCAGCTCCAGACAGGGAGAGACCCAGTACTTC. Its protein is CASSSRQGETQYF. The chain has TRBV5-1 and TRBJ2-5; TRBD1 matches 7 bases. With 3 bases clipped from V and 4 bases from J, the junction kept 3 bases outside the gene matches. CDR1 and CDR2 from the germline V gene are SGHRS and YFSETQ. The CDR3 has 13 amino acids.

The chain has TRBV7-2 and TRBJ2-3, with TRBD1 matching over 9 bases. The CDR3 runs 17 residues. Germline V lookup: CDR1 SGHTA, CDR2 FQGNSA. V gave up 6 bases and J gave up 10 bases; unmatched junction bases: 20. The CDR3 here is CASSFLLPGQGRVAQYF. In DNA form, the CDR3 reads TGTGCCAGCAGTTTTTTACTACCGGGACAGGGTAGGGTAGCGCAGTATTTT.

The rearrangement links TRBV29-1 to TRBJ1-2; TRBD1 agrees at 8 bases. V lost 5 bases, J lost 3 bases, and 5 bases stayed unmatched. CDR3 length: 13 residues. From germline, CDR1 is SQVTM and CDR2 ANQGSEA. Written as DNA, the CDR3 is TGCAGCGTTTCACCACAGGGGGACTATGGCTACACCTTC. Translating gives CSVSPQGDYGYTF.

The rearrangement links TRBV5-1 to TRBJ1-6; TRBD1 agrees at 9 bases. Germline V CDR1 and CDR2: SGHRS, YFSETQ. The V and J ends lost 5 bases and 0 bases, in that order; junction bases with no gene match: 9. This CDR3 has 18 residues. CDR3 bases: TGCGCCAGCAGGAGGACAGGGGCGGAGAGCTCCTATAATTCACCCCTCCACTTT. Encoded protein: CASRRTGAESSYNSPLHF. The variable domain in full, with the rest retrieved from reference TRBV5-1 and TRBJ1-6, is KAGVTQTPRYLIKTRGQQVTLSCSPISGHRSVSWYQQTPGQGLQFLFEYFSETQRNKGNFPGRFSGRQFSNSRSEMNVSTLELGDSALYLCASRRTGAESSYNSPLHFGNGTRLTVT.

This clone has just one count. The chain is built from TRBV19 and TRBJ2-1, with 12 bases identical to TRBD2. From germline, CDR1 is LNHDA and CDR2 SQIVND (reference sequence). This CDR3 has 16 amino acids. The junction had 11 bases not matched to a gene; V was cut back by 2 bases and J by 12 bases. CDR3 residues: CASSIILAGGPSGQFF. CDR3 DNA: TGTGCCAGTAGTATAATACTAGCGGGGGGCCCCTCGGGGCAGTTCTTC.

This clone showed up just a few times. J is TRBJ1-1 and V is TRBV11-2; 7 bases match TRBD1. This CDR3 is built from 12 residues. The V gene end was trimmed by 1 base and the J gene end by 11 bases; junction bases not matched to a gene: 4. Germline V CDR1 and CDR2: SGHAT, FQNNGV. CDR3: CASSLGTGYAFF. DNA for the CDR3: TGTGCCAGCAGCTTAGGGACAGGTTACGCTTTCTTT.

The chain recombines TRBV6-5 with TRBJ1-3, with a weak D call TRBD1 (6 bases). CDR1 and CDR2 (germline): MNHEY, SVGAGI. This CDR3 contains 15 residues. Deletions cut 2 bases from V and 2 bases from J, with 10 bases between. For the CDR3, the DNA is TGTGCCAGCAGTTACGACAGGTTCGCTGGAAACACCATATATTTT. Translated: CASSYDRFAGNTIYF.

CDR3 coding DNA: TGTGCCAGCAGGCTAGGGGGGGGCGGCTATGGCTACACCTTC. Its protein is CASRLGGGGYGYTF. The J gene is TRBJ1-2, the V gene TRBV28; D may be TRBD1 (6 bases). CDR3 length: 14 amino acids. Between the trimmed V and J ends, which lost 6 bases and 4 bases, there was a span of 15 bases. Germline V lookup: CDR1 MDHEN, CDR2 SYDVKM.

The chain uses TRBV2 and TRBJ1-4; 9 nucleotides match TRBD1. The CDR3 length is 15 residues. With 4 bases clipped from V and 2 bases from J, the junction kept 2 bases outside the gene matches. CDR1 and CDR2 (germline): SNHLY, FYNNEI. For the CDR3, the DNA is TGTGCCAGCAGTGCACAGGGGGCGACTAATGAAAAACTGTTTTTT. Its protein product is CASSAQGATNEKLFF.

The CDR3 sequence is CASSIDSAGLGDEQYF. CDR3 DNA: TGTGCCAGTAGTATAGATTCGGCGGGGCTGGGAGACGAGCAGTACTTC. The chain joins TRBV19 to TRBJ2-7; tentative D call: TRBD2 (6 bases). Trimming cost V 0 bases and J 5 bases, with 17 bases left between them. The germline gives CDR1 LNHDA, CDR2 SQIVND (reference sequence). CDR3 length: 16 amino acids.

V usage is TRBV9 and J usage is TRBJ1-2; D perhaps matches TRBD1 (6 bases). The germline CDR1 and CDR2 sequences are SGDLS and YYNGEE. V lost 0 bases to trimming and J lost 8 bases, with 23 bases between them. The length of the CDR3 is 17 residues. For the CDR3, the DNA is TGTGCCAGCAGCGTAGCGGCGGACAGTCGACTTTTGAGGGGCTACACCTTC. Amino acids: CASSVAADSRLLRGYTF.

J is TRBJ1-5 and V is TRBV29-1; D might be TRBD1 (6 bases). CDR3 size: 13 residues. V was shortened by 4 bases and J by 6 bases, with 13 bases between the two germline ends. Germline assignment: CDR1 SQVTM and CDR2 ANQGSEA. The CDR3 region is CSVGRGVGQPQHF. The CDR3 bases are TGCAGCGTTGGCAGGGGAGTCGGTCAGCCCCAGCATTTT. Full variable domain (rest looked up from reference TRBV29-1 and TRBJ1-5): SAVISQKPSRDICQRGTSLTIQCQVDSQVTMMFWYRQQPGQSLTLIATANQGSEATYESGFVIDKFPISRPNLTFSTLTVSNMSPEDSSIYLCSVGRGVGQPQHFGDGTRLSIL.

This clone was found a few times. The V call is TRBV6-5, the J call TRBJ2-2; D unresolved. Trimming took 8 bases from V and 0 from J, leaving 10 bases between them. This CDR3 region has 14 residues. Germline V lookup: CDR1 MNHEY, CDR2 SVGAGI. CDR3 sequence reads: CASDHRANTGELFF. The CDR3, as DNA: TGTGCCAGCGATCACCGAGCGAACACCGGGGAGCTGTTTTTT.

This chain uses TRBV28 with TRBJ2-4; TRBD2 agrees at 10 bases. Germline loops: CDR1 MDHEN, CDR2 SYDVKM. This CDR3 is built from 17 residues. With 5 bases clipped from V and 5 bases from J, the junction kept 12 bases outside the gene matches. In nucleotides, the CDR3 is TGTGCCAGCAGTACTATAGCGGGGGGTCCAACTGAAAACATTCAGTACTTC. It yields the protein CASSTIAGGPTENIQYF.